The TCR beta chain described here comes from a study of blood T cell repertoires in COVID-19. This CDR3 is built from 13 residues. V lost 6 bases and J 5 bases, leaving 13 bases between the germline ends. From germline, CDR1 is LNHDA and CDR2 SQIVND (reference sequence). Using immunoSEQ multiplex PCR, the repertoire was profiled, and TCRdb retains in-frame clones only, with some absent. The data show under 250,000 clones, with 80% to 85% seen just once and 3.4% held by the top ten. The gene calls are TRBV19 and TRBJ2-5, with D possibly matching TRBD1 (6 bases). The clonotype comes from a woman aged 18-35 years with acute or convalescent COVID-19. The sample was peripheral blood. The CDR3 coding sequence is TGTGCCAGTAGGAAACAGGGTGGTGAGACCCAGTACTTC. Amino acids: CASRKQGGETQYF. Variable domain in full (rest from reference TRBV19 and TRBJ2-5): DGGITQSPKYLFRKEGQNVTLSCEQNLNHDAMYWYRQDPGQGLRLIYYSQIVNDFQKGDIAEGYSVSREKKESFPLTVTSAQKNPTAFYLCASRKQGGETQYFGPGTRLLVL.